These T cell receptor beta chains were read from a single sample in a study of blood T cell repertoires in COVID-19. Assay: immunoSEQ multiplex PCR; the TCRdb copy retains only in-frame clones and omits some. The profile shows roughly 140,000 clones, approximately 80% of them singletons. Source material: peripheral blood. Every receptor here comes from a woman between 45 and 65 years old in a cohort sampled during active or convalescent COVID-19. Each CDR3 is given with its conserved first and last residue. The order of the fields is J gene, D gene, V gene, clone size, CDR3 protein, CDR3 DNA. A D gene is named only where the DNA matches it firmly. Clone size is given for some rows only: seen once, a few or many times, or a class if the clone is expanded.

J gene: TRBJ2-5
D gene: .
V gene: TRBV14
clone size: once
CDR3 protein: CASSRGRPQETQYF
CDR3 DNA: TGTGCCAGCAGCCGAGGGAGACCCCAAGAGACCCAGTACTTC

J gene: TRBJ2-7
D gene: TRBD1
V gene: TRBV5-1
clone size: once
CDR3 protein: CASSPQGAREQYF
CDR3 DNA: TGCGCCAGCAGCCCGCAGGGGGCGCGGGAGCAGTACTTC

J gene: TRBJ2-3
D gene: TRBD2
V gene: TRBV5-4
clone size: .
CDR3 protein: CASSLDPPDSGGSDTQYF
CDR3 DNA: TGTGCCAGCAGTTTGGATCCTCCGGATAGCGGGGGGTCAGATACGCAGTATTTT

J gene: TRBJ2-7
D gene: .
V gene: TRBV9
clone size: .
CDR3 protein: CASSESWGYYEQYF
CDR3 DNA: TGTGCCAGCAGCGAAAGCTGGGGCTACTACGAGCAGTACTTC

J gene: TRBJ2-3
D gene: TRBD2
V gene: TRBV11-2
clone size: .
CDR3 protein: CASSPGTSGGPSTDTQYF
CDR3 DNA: TGTGCCAGCAGTCCAGGGACTAGCGGGGGGCCAAGCACAGATACGCAGTATTTT

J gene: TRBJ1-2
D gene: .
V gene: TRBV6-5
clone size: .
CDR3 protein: CASKKSGERYGYTF
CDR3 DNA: TGTGCCAGCAAAAAATCGGGGGAGCGCTATGGCTACACCTTC

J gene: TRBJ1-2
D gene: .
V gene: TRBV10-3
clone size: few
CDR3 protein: CAISESTGNYGYTF
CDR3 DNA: TGTGCCATCAGTGAGTCCACAGGAAACTATGGCTACACCTTC

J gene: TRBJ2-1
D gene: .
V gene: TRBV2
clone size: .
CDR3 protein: CASGRGGSYNEQFF
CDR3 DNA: TGTGCCAGCGGGAGGGGGGGCTCCTACAATGAGCAGTTCTTC

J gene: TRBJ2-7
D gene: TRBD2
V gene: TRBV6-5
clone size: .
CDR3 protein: CASSYSWGLAGEEQYF
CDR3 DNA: TGTGCCAGCAGTTACTCTTGGGGACTAGCGGGGGAGGAGCAGTACTTC

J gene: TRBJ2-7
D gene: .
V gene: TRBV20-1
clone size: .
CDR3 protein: CSASEEQGYEQYF
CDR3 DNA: TGCAGTGCTAGTGAGGAACAGGGTTACGAGCAGTACTTC

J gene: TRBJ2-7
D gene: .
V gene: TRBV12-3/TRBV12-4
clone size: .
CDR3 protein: CASSHRSYEQYF
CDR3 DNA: TGTGCCAGCAGCCACAGGTCCTACGAGCAGTACTTC

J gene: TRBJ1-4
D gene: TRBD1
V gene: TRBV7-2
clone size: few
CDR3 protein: CASSFSGGKLFF
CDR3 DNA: TGTGCCAGCAGCTTCTCAGGGGGAAAACTGTTTTTT

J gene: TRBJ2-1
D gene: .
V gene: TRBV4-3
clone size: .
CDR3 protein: CASSQATRQRLFF
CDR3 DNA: TGCGCCAGCAGCCAAGCGACGAGACAGAGACTTTTCTTC

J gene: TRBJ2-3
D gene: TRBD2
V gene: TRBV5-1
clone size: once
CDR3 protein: CASSLAGGGASDTQYF
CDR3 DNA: TGCGCCAGCAGCTTGGCAGGCGGGGGGGCGTCGGATACGCAGTATTTT

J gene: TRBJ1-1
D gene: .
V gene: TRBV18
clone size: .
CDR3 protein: CASSPEPGVSEAFF
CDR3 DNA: TGTGCCAGCTCACCAGAGCCAGGGGTTTCTGAAGCTTTCTTT

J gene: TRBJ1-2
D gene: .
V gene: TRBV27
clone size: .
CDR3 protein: CASSRAGQHIYGYTF
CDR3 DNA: TGTGCCAGCAGTCGGGCGGGGCAGCACATTTATGGCTACACCTTC

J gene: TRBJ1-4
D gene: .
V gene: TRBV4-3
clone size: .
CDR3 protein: CASSQVGGGSEKLFF
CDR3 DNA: TGCGCCAGCAGCCAGGTTGGGGGAGGTAGCGAAAAACTGTTTTTT

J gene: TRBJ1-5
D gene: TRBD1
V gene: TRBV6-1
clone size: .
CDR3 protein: CASSERTGGRLQHF
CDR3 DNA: TGTGCCAGCAGTGAAAGGACAGGGGGCCGACTCCAGCATTTT